Listed here are 18 T cell receptor beta chains from one sample, sequenced in a study of T cell responses to AZD1222 COVID-19 vaccine. TCRdb's copy holds only in-frame clones and misses some; the assay was immunoSEQ multiplex PCR. The data hold 90,000 to 150,000 clones, with 85% to 90% observed a single time. The sequencing used peripheral blood, collected 28 days after the second AZD1222 dose. The receptor source for this set is an adult who received the AZD1222 COVID-19 vaccine.

The chain uses TRBV11-3 and TRBJ2-2; TRBD1 aligns across 8 bases. J lost 2 bases, V lost 8 bases, and 4 bases had no gene match. This CDR3 has 14 residues. Germline V CDR1 and CDR2: SGHNT, YENEEA. Here the CDR3 reads CASGQGANTGELFF. Here the CDR3 DNA reads TGTGCCAGCGGGCAGGGGGCAAACACCGGGGAGCTGTTTTTT.

V and J are TRBV6-5 and TRBJ1-1, with 7 bases identical to TRBD1. The junction had 14 bases not matched to a gene; V was cut back by 6 bases and J by 10 bases. CDR1 MNHEY and CDR2 SVGAGI come from the germline V gene. CDR3 length: 14 residues. CDR3 in amino acids: CASRPRQGREAAFF. The CDR3 nucleotides read TGTGCCAGCAGGCCCCGACAGGGAAGGGAGGCAGCTTTCTTT.

CDR3 protein: CASSTRTEGSRQPQHF. As DNA, the CDR3 is TGTGCCAGCAGTACCCGGACGGAAGGGAGTCGGCAGCCCCAGCATTTT. The V gene is TRBV28, the J gene TRBJ1-5; D is unclear. CDR1 MDHEN and CDR2 SYDVKM come from the germline V gene. The V and J ends lost 5 bases and 7 bases respectively, with 21 bases between them. The CDR3 consists of 16 residues.

This chain connects TRBV10-3 to TRBJ2-5; D is possibly TRBD1 or TRBD2 (5 bases each). The V and J ends lost 5 bases and 5 bases respectively, with 12 bases between them. Germline CDR1 reads ENHRY; CDR2 reads SYGVKD. This CDR3 has 13 amino acids. The CDR3 protein is CAISNRWGETQYF. The CDR3 DNA follows: TGTGCCATCAGTAACCGGTGGGGGGAGACCCAGTACTTC.

The chain employs TRBV5-4 and TRBJ2-1; 8 bases are a match to TRBD1. Unmatched junction bases numbered 3, after V lost 2 bases and J lost 2 bases. Germline V CDR1 and CDR2: SGHNT, YYREEE (reference sequence). CDR3 length equals 15 residues. The CDR3 DNA is TGTGCCAGCAGCTTAAGGGACAGGACCTACAATGAGCAGTTCTTC. Protein product: CASSLRDRTYNEQFF.

The chain uses TRBV7-2 and TRBJ1-5; D gene uncertain. Trimming removed 3 bases at V and 6 bases at J, with 6 bases between. Germline CDR1 is SGHTA and CDR2 is FQGNSA. The CDR3 extends over 12 amino acids. CDR3: CASSFFGQPQHF. The CDR3 DNA follows: TGTGCCAGCAGCTTTTTCGGTCAGCCCCAGCATTTT.

This clone was counted once. Here the CDR3 reads CASSSTPGETQYF. The CDR3, as DNA: TGTGCCAGTAGCTCAACCCCGGGGGAGACCCAGTACTTC. The chain links TRBV19 to TRBJ2-5; D may be TRBD2 (5 bases). CDR3 length: 13 residues. Looked up from germline, CDR1 is LNHDA and CDR2 is SQIVND (reference sequence). The ends were cut back, 6 bases at V and 5 bases at J, with 13 bases in the middle.

V is TRBV15 and J is TRBJ2-7; D is undetermined. V was shortened by 0 bases and J by 3 bases, with 6 bases between the two germline ends. CDR3 size: 13 residues. Germline values: CDR1 LNHNV, CDR2 YYDKDF (reference sequence). This CDR3 is CATSRDRGYEQYF. The CDR3 region has the DNA TGTGCCACCAGCAGAGATCGAGGCTACGAGCAGTACTTC.

The CDR3 reads CASSREGGFSEQYF. The CDR3 DNA reads TGTGCCAGCAGCCGGGAGGGAGGTTTTTCCGAGCAGTACTTC. This rearrangement joins TRBV28 to TRBJ2-7; 8 bases are a match to TRBD2. CDR3 length: 14 residues. Looked up from germline, CDR1 is MDHEN and CDR2 is SYDVKM. The ends lost 6 bases at V and 6 bases at J; junction bases unmatched: 10.

The V call is TRBV18, the J call TRBJ2-7, with 9 bases fitting TRBD2. Germline-derived CDR1 and CDR2 are KGHSH and LQKENI. The junction had 3 bases not matched to a gene; V was cut back by 4 bases and J by 2 bases. The CDR3 is made up of 14 amino acids. CDR3 sequence: CASSLSGGTYEQYF. CDR3 bases: TGTGCCAGCTCACTTAGCGGGGGAACCTACGAGCAGTACTTC.

This rearrangement joins TRBV7-9 to TRBJ2-5; TRBD2 agrees at 12 bases. V dropped 5 bases and J dropped 2; count of bases not matched to a gene: 6. Germline CDR1 is SEHNR and CDR2 is FQNEAQ (reference sequence). The CDR3 is made up of 16 amino acids. The CDR3 nucleotides are TGTGCCAGCAGCCCAAATCTAGCGGGGGGGCAAGAGACCCAGTACTTC. This sequence encodes CASSPNLAGGQETQYF.

CDR3 bases: TGCAGCGTTGAACAGGCAGATACGCAGTATTTT. This codes for CSVEQADTQYF. The chain uses TRBV29-1 and TRBJ2-3; no definite D call. The CDR3 covers 11 residues. Per germline, CDR1 SQVTM and CDR2 ANQGSEA. The V and J ends lost 2 bases and 4 bases respectively, with 4 bases between them.

V and J are TRBV6-5 and TRBJ1-1; perhaps TRBD1 as D (5 bases). Germline V gives CDR1 MNHEY, CDR2 SVGAGI. This CDR3 has 15 residues. V was shortened by 7 bases and J by 4 bases, with 19 bases between the two germline ends. CDR3 in DNA: TGTGCCAGCATCCCCAGGGACCGTGGTATCACTGAAGCTTTCTTT. Its protein is CASIPRDRGITEAFF.

The chain employs TRBV6-1 and TRBJ1-4, with 9 bases fitting TRBD1. Germline CDR1 reads MNHNS; CDR2 reads SASEGT. The CDR3 totals 14 residues. J gave up 5 bases and V 5 bases, and 3 bases lay outside the gene matches. CDR3 protein: CASSRQGVNEKLFF. The DNA for the CDR3 is TGTGCCAGCAGTAGACAGGGGGTAAATGAAAAACTGTTTTTT.

The chain joins TRBV14 to TRBJ2-7; D may be TRBD1 (5 bases). Germline V gene lookup returns CDR1 SGHDN and CDR2 FVKESK. The ends were cut back, 3 bases at V and 7 bases at J, with 10 bases in the middle. The CDR3 runs to 12 residues. CDR3 in amino acids: CASSQWGVEQYF. CDR3 DNA sequence: TGTGCCAGCAGCCAGTGGGGCGTTGAGCAGTACTTC.

The chain combines TRBV30 with TRBJ2-7, with D possibly TRBD2 on 5 matching bases. This CDR3 comprises 13 residues. Germline CDR1 and CDR2: GTSNPN and SVGIG (reference sequence). The V and J ends lost 2 bases and 6 bases respectively, with 14 bases between them. The CDR3 coding sequence is TGTGCCTGGAGTAGAGGGCAGTTATCCGAGCAGTACTTC. Translated: CAWSRGQLSEQYF.

This rearrangement joins TRBV28 to TRBJ1-4; D gene uncertain. The germline gives CDR1 MDHEN, CDR2 SYDVKM. V was clipped by 2 bases and J by 10 bases, with 14 bases between them. This CDR3 contains 14 residues. The CDR3 sequence: CASSLVAEGGKLFF. CDR3 nucleotide sequence: TGTGCCAGCAGTTTAGTGGCCGAAGGTGGAAAACTGTTTTTT.

This chain joins TRBV11-1 and TRBJ2-1, with D perhaps TRBD1 or TRBD2 (5 bases each). The germline gives CDR1 SGHAT, CDR2 FQDESV (reference sequence). Trimming took off 2 bases at V and 8 bases at J, with 19 bases between the two ends. This CDR3 region has 16 residues. The CDR3 region is CASSLMWGPNGDEQFF. The CDR3 nucleotides are TGTGCCAGCAGCTTAATGTGGGGCCCTAACGGGGATGAGCAGTTCTTC. The full variable domain, its missing parts supplied by reference TRBV11-1 and TRBJ2-1, is EAEVAQSPRYKITEKSQAVAFWCDPISGHATLYWYRQILGQGPELLVQFQDESVVDDSQLPKDRFSAERLKGVDSTLKIQPAELGDSAMYLCASSLMWGPNGDEQFFGPGTRLTVL.